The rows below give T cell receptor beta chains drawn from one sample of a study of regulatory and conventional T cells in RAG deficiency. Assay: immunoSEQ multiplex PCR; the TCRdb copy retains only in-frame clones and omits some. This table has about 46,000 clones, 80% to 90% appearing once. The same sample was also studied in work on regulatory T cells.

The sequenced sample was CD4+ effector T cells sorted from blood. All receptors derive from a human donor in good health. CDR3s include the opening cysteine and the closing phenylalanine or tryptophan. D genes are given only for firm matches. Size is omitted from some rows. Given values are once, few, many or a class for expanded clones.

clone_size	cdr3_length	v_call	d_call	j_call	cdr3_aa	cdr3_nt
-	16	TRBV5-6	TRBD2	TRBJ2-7	CASSAAKRGHPYEQYF	TGTGCCAGCAGCGCCGCCAAGCGGGGCCACCCCTACGAGCAGTACTTC
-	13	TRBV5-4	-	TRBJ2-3	CASSPKAADTQYF	TGTGCCAGCAGCCCCAAGGCGGCTGATACGCAGTATTTT
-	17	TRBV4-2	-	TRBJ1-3	CASSFGQRGPSGNTIYF	TGTGCCAGCAGCTTCGGACAGCGAGGGCCCTCTGGAAACACCATATATTTT
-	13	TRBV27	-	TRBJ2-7	CASSFFGDYEQYF	TGTGCCAGCAGTTTTTTCGGGGATTACGAGCAGTACTTC
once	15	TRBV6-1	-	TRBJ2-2	CASKLGQSNTGELFF	TGTGCCAGCAAGTTAGGGCAGTCGAACACCGGGGAGCTGTTTTTT
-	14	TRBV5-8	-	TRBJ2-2	CASSLAQNTGELFF	TGTGCCAGCAGCTTGGCTCAAAACACCGGGGAGCTGTTTTTT
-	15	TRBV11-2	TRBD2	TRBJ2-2	CASSRTSGNTGELFF	TGTGCCAGCAGCCGGACTAGCGGGAACACCGGGGAGCTGTTTTTT
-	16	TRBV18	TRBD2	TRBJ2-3	CASSSAAGGQSDTQYF	TGTGCCAGCTCAAGTGCAGCGGGGGGGCAATCAGATACGCAGTATTTT
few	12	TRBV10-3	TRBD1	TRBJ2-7	CAISGQGYEQYF	TGTGCCATCAGTGGACAGGGATACGAGCAGTACTTC
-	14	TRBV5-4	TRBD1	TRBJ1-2	CASSARDSNYGYTF	TGTGCCAGCAGCGCGCGGGACAGCAACTATGGCTACACCTTC
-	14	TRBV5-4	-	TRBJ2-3	CASSLGQGPDTQYF	TGTGCCAGCAGCTTGGGGCAGGGCCCAGATACGCAGTATTTT
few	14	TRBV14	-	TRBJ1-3	CASSPVETGNTIYF	TGTGCCAGCAGCCCAGTGGAGACTGGAAACACCATATATTTT
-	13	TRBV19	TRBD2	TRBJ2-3	CASSTSGGDTQYF	TGTGCCAGTAGTACCAGCGGGGGCGATACGCAGTATTTT
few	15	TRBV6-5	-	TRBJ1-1	CASSYQGRMNTEAFF	TGTGCCAGCAGTTACCAGGGAAGAATGAACACTGAAGCTTTCTTT
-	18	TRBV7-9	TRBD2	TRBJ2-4	CASSLEKGGVGSKNIQYF	TGTGCCAGCAGCTTAGAAAAGGGAGGGGTAGGGTCCAAAAACATTCAGTACTTC
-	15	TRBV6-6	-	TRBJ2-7	CASSRSALVSYEQYF	TGTGCCAGCAGTCGCTCGGCACTAGTCTCCTACGAGCAGTACTTC
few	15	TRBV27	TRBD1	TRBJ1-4	CASSLGQGANEKLFF	TGTGCCAGCAGTCTAGGACAGGGGGCTAATGAAAAACTGTTTTTT
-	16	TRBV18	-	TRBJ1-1	CASSPRLTGMYTEAFF	TGTGCCAGCTCACCACGTCTCACGGGGATGTACACTGAAGCTTTCTTT